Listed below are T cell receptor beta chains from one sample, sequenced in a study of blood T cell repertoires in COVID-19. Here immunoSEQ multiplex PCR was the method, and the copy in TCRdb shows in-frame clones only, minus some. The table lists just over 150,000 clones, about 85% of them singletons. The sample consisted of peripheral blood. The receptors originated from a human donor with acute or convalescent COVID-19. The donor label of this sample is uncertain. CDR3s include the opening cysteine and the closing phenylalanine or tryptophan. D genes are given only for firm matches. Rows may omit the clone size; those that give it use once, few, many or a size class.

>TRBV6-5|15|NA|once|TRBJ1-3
CASSYSTGSGNTIYF
TGTGCCAGCAGTTACTCTACGGGCTCTGGAAACACCATATATTTT
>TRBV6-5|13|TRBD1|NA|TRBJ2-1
CASSYQDRLGQFF
TGTGCCAGCAGTTACCAGGACAGGTTGGGGCAGTTCTTC
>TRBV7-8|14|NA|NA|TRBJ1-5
CASSLVGEGQPQHF
TGTGCCAGCAGCTTAGTAGGGGAGGGGCAGCCCCAGCATTTT
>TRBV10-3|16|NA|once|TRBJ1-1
CAISAGESKMNTEAFF
TGTGCCATCAGTGCAGGGGAATCTAAAATGAACACTGAAGCTTTCTTT
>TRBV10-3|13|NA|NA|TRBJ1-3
CATSDNSGNTIYF
TGTGCCACCTCTGACAACTCTGGAAACACCATATATTTT
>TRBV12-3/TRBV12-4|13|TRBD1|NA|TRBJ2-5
CASRLQGSETQYF
TGTGCCAGCAGGCTACAGGGGTCAGAGACCCAGTACTTC
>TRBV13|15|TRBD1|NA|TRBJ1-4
CASREQGAFNEKLFF
TGTGCCAGCAGGGAGCAGGGGGCTTTTAATGAAAAACTGTTTTTT
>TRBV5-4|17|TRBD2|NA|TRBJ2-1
CASSLGSGRSQMNEQFF
TGTGCCAGCAGCTTGGGTTCCGGGAGGTCCCAAATGAATGAGCAGTTCTTC
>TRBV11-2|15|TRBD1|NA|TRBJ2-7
CASSRRTGVKVEQYF
TGTGCCAGCAGCCGCAGGACAGGGGTGAAAGTGGAGCAGTACTTC
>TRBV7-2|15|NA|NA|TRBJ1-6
CASSEDSNYNSPLHF
TGTGCCAGCAGCGAAGACAGCAACTATAATTCACCCCTCCACTTT
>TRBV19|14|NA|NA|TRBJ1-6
CASSGGVRNSPLHF
TGTGCCAGTAGTGGAGGGGTCCGGAATTCACCCCTCCACTTT
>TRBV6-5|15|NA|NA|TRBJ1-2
CAIEGVSPGGYGYTF
TGTGCCATCGAAGGAGTTAGTCCCGGGGGCTATGGCTACACCTTC
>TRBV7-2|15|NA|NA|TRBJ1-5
CASSLSKGGSQPQHF
TGTGCCAGCAGCTTATCGAAGGGAGGTAGTCAGCCCCAGCATTTT
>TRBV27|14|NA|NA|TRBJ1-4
CASSFGSAGEKLFF
TGTGCCAGCAGTTTTGGCTCCGCCGGGGAAAAACTGTTTTTT
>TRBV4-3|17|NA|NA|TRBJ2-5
CASSRSTSRGAEETQYF
TGCGCCAGCAGCCGATCCACTAGCAGGGGGGCCGAGGAGACCCAGTACTTC
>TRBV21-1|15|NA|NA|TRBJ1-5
CASNEVDRGNQPQHF
TGTGCCAGCAACGAGGTGGACAGGGGGAATCAGCCCCAGCATTTT
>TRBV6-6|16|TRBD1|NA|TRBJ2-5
CASSYKTGGEKETQYF
TGTGCCAGCAGTTACAAGACAGGGGGCGAGAAGGAGACCCAGTACTTC
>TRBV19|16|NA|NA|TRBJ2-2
CASRTTLAGNTGELFF
TGTGCCAGTCGAACTACTCTAGCAGGGAACACCGGGGAGCTGTTTTTT
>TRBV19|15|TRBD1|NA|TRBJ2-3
CASRLTGPSTDTQYF
TGTGCCAGTAGGTTGACAGGGCCTAGCACAGATACGCAGTATTTT
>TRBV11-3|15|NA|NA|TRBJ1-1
CASSAGQHMNTEAFF
TGTGCCAGCAGTGCTGGACAGCACATGAACACTGAAGCTTTCTTT
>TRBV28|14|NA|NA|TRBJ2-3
CASSPGGTTDTQYF
TGTGCCAGCAGCCCGGGGGGCACCACAGATACGCAGTATTTT
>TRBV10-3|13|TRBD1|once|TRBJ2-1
CAIRGQGNNEQFF
TGTGCCATCAGGGGACAGGGGAACAATGAGCAGTTCTTC
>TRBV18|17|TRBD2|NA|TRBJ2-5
CASSPKASGGAMETQYF
TGTGCCAGCTCACCAAAGGCTAGCGGGGGGGCCATGGAGACCCAGTACTTC
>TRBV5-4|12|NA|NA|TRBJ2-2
CASSLQTGELFF
TGTGCCAGCAGCTTGCAGACCGGGGAGCTGTTTTTT
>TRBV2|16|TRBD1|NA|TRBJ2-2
CASSEERTGHTGELFF
TGTGCCAGCAGCGAAGAGAGGACAGGGCACACCGGGGAGCTGTTTTTT
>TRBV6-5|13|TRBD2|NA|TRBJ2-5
CATGLAGPETQYF
TGTGCCACCGGACTAGCGGGTCCGGAGACCCAGTACTTC
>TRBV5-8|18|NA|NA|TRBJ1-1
CASSLDDSGQGIGTEAFF
TGTGCCAGCAGCTTGGATGATTCGGGGCAGGGGATCGGCACTGAAGCTTTCTTT
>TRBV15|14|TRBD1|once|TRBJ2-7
CATSVGTVGSEQYF
TGTGCCACCAGCGTCGGGACAGTAGGTTCCGAGCAGTACTTC
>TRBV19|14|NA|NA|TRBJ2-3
CASEGSSAGDTQYF
TGTGCCAGCGAGGGCTCCAGCGCCGGAGATACGCAGTATTTT
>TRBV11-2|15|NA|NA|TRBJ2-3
CASSLNPSYTDTQYF
TGTGCCAGCAGCTTAAACCCGAGTTACACAGATACGCAGTATTTT
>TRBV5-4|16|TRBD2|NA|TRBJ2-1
CASSLPGGAAYNEQFF
TGTGCCAGCAGCTTACCCGGGGGGGCCGCCTACAATGAGCAGTTCTTC
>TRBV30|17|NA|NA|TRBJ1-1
CAWSIGGAFSGPTEAFF
TGTGCCTGGAGTATCGGGGGAGCCTTTTCTGGCCCAACTGAAGCTTTCTTT
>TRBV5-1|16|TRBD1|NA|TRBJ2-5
CASSSDRGRGKETQYF
TGCGCCAGCAGCTCCGACAGGGGGAGAGGAAAAGAGACCCAGTACTTC
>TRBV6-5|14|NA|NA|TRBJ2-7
CASSYAWGAYEQYF
TGTGCCAGCAGTTACGCATGGGGAGCCTACGAGCAGTACTTC
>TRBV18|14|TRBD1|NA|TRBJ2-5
CASSPRTGRETQYF
TGTGCCAGCTCACCGAGGACAGGGAGAGAGACCCAGTACTTC
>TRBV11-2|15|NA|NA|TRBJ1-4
CASSTTGLTNEKLFF
TGTGCCAGCAGTACTACAGGGTTAACTAATGAAAAACTGTTTTTT
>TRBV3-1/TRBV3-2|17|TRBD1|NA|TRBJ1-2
CASSQLKVNRGKNGYTF
TGTGCCAGCAGCCAATTGAAAGTCAACAGGGGGAAGAATGGCTACACCTTC
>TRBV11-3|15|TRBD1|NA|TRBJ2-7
CASSLFRDRGHEQYF
TGTGCCAGCAGCTTATTCCGGGACAGGGGGCACGAGCAGTACTTC
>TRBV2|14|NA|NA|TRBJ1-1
CASSGSGTKDWAFF
TGTGCCAGCAGTGGTTCCGGGACAAAAGATTGGGCTTTCTTT
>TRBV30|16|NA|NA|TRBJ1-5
CAWTGGTVTSNQPQHF
TGTGCCTGGACAGGAGGGACCGTAACGAGCAATCAGCCCCAGCATTTT
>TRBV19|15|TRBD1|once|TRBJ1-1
CASSEWGRGPTEAFF
TGTGCCAGTAGTGAGTGGGGCAGGGGGCCCACTGAAGCTTTCTTT
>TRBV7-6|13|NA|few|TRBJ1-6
CASSSRENAPLHF
TGTGCCAGCAGCTCCCGGGAAAACGCACCCCTCCACTTT
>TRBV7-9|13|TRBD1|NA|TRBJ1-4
CASSLDRGEKLFF
TGTGCCAGCAGCCTCGACAGGGGTGAAAAACTGTTTTTT
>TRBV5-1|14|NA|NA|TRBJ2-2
CASSSNGGDGELFF
TGCGCCAGCAGTTCCAACGGAGGGGACGGGGAGCTGTTTTTT
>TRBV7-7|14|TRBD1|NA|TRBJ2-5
CASSETGLGETQYF
TGTGCCAGCAGCGAGACAGGGTTAGGAGAGACCCAGTACTTC
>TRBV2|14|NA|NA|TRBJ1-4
CARRGLGTNEKLFF
TGTGCCAGACGGGGTTTAGGCACTAATGAAAAACTGTTTTTT
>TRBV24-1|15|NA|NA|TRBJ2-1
CATGSQGGRIDEQFF
TGTGCCACCGGCTCCCAAGGAGGGCGAATCGATGAGCAGTTCTTC